This section outlines one T cell receptor beta chain sequence together with its context. What it recognizes is unknown. Assay: immunoSEQ multiplex PCR; the TCRdb copy retains only in-frame clones and omits some. The sample contains about 460,000 clones, roughly nine tenths of which appear only once. As for treatment: roughly 19 received Ad26.COV2.S at low or high dose, single or two shots; 5 received placebo; per-sample allocation not given. Sampling occurred on day 63 after the first vaccine or placebo injection. The data belong to a study of Ad26.COV2.S vaccination and SARS-CoV-2 variants. Study-level results: Spike-specific TCR breadth in vaccine recipients exceeded that seen in placebo recipients.

The CDR3 totals 16 residues. V was clipped by 4 bases and J by 6 bases; unmatched bases: 8. The germline V gene has CDR1 SGHRS and CDR2 YFSETQ. This clonotype originated in a person between 18 and 65 years old who received the Ad26.COV2.S COVID-19 vaccine or a placebo. The V call is TRBV5-1, the J call TRBJ1-6, with 9 bases lining up with TRBD1. The sample in question was peripheral blood, obtained in a trial of Ad26.COV2.S vaccine versus placebo. CDR3 protein: CASSTTGTGLNSPLHF. The CDR3 region has the DNA TGCGCCAGCAGCACAACCGGGACAGGGCTTAATTCACCCCTCCACTTT.